This T cell receptor beta chain was documented in a study of neoadjuvant anti-PD-1 for oral cavity cancer. Overall study: Nivolumab at 3 mg/kg was mostly given biweekly, three to four doses, pre-surgery.

Germline V gene sequence: CDR1 LGHNA, CDR2 YNFKEQ. V was shortened by 0 bases and J by 3 bases, with 12 bases between the two germline ends. The CDR3 totals 16 residues. Repertoires were generated with immunoSEQ multiplex PCR, while TCRdb's copy carries only in-frame clones and drops some. The sample has 15,000 or so clones; roughly 69% are singletons. The patients had HPV-negative, locally advanced oral cavity squamous cell carcinoma. J is TRBJ1-5 and V is TRBV4-2; TRBD1 is a possible D gene (5 bases). This receptor was identified in a person aged 35-79 years with oral cavity squamous cell carcinoma. The sample here was PBMCs, taken before nivolumab (anti-PD-1) treatment. The CDR3 nucleotides read TGTGCCAGCAGCCAAGAGGAGACCAGGGACAATCAGCCCCAGCATTTT. It is translated as CASSQEETRDNQPQHF.